This TCR beta chain was documented in a study of cytomegalovirus exposure and HLA in healthy donors. Study summary: Approximately 190 million T cells yielded 90 million to 130 million unique TCR beta sequences in earlier analysis. Study-wide points: A later analysis linked a missense DCLRE1C variant to TCR beta V- and J-gene trimming. A later examination showed that TCR association rates differed by HLA locus, with DRB1 most and HLA-C fewest. An analysis done earlier found most TCR beta V segments productive about 87% or about 30% of the time.

Regarding this clone: The antigen is undetermined.

Germline CDR1 SEHNR, CDR2 FQNEAQ (reference sequence). V gave up 5 bases and J gave up 2 bases; unmatched junction bases: 8. This CDR3 contains 15 residues. The PCR had 60 Vbeta and 13 Jbeta primers. Using immunoSEQ multiplex PCR, the repertoire was profiled, and TCRdb retains in-frame clones only, with some absent. Of roughly 160,000 clones listed, about four fifths are singletons. This TCR derives from a woman between 45 and 60 years old in good health and CMV-seropositive. The sample consisted of PBMCs. The chain carries TRBV7-9 and TRBJ1-2, with 7 bases fitting TRBD1. The CDR3 loop is CASSIDRVQNYGYTF. CDR3 DNA sequence: TGTGCCAGCAGCATTGACAGGGTCCAGAACTATGGCTACACCTTC. The full variable domain, its missing parts supplied by reference TRBV7-9 and TRBJ1-2, is DTGVSQNPRHKITKRGQNVTFRCDPISEHNRLYWYRQTLGQGPEFLTYFQNEAQLEKSRLLSDRFSAERPKGSFSTLEIQRTEQGDSAMYLCASSIDRVQNYGYTFGSGTRLTVV.